The clone carrying this T cell receptor (beta chain) was counted ten times or more. The CDR3 runs 15 residues. CDR1 and CDR2 (germline): DFQATT, SNEGSKA (reference sequence). Trimming at V came to 6 bases and at J to 5 bases, leaving 9 bases not matched to a gene. TCRdb reprocessed the reads with MiXCR, giving one entry per CDR3 protein. The table lists hundreds of thousands of distinct CDR3 sequences, 15% to 20% of them singletons, with 12% in the top ten. This specimen comes from a study of T cell repertoires in cytomegalovirus infection. At the level of the study: It can be stated that public TCR beta signatures indicated CMV infection as well as a matching HLA type.

The chain joins TRBV20-1 to TRBJ2-3, with 12 bases that match TRBD2. This TCR came from a human donor in good health (CMV status not recorded). Some clones in this sample may be carry-over from other donors' samples. The sequencing input was PBMCs. The CDR3 protein is CSASPSGGALDTQYF. CDR3 nucleotides: TGCAGTGCAAGCCCTAGCGGGGGGGCACTAGATACGCAGTATTTT.